This T cell receptor (beta chain) comes out of a study of blood T cell repertoires in COVID-19. Study as a whole: Sites across the United States, Italy and Spain contributed samples from acute and convalescent COVID-19.

The assay was immunoSEQ multiplex PCR, and TCRdb's table has in-frame clones only and misses some. Of 200,000 to 300,000 clones in the sample, approximately 86% were seen once. Ages ranged from about 18 to 89 years, with residence in more than 20 US areas. Assignment of participants to cohorts was predicated upon participant-reported clinical history. The study counted Cohort 3 donors as recovered given two negative PCRs, clearance, or symptom resolution. This clone was found a few times. This sequence was found in a woman aged 18-29 years who had recovered from COVID-19. Material: PBMCs or T cells enriched from blood (not recorded which).

The CDR3 DNA follows: TGCGCCAGCAGCGGCGGGGCGAACACCGGGGAGCTGTTTTTT. Amino acids: CASSGGANTGELFF. V is TRBV4-3 and J is TRBJ2-2; D is perhaps TRBD2 (6 bases). The CDR3 loop spans 14 amino acids. The germline V gene encodes CDR1 LGHNA and CDR2 YSLEER. The V gene lost 5 bases and the J gene lost 0 bases, with 7 bases spanning the gap.